The 20 T cell receptor beta chains reported below all come from one sample, sequenced in a study of T cell responses to AZD1222 COVID-19 vaccine. Assay: immunoSEQ multiplex PCR; the TCRdb copy retains only in-frame clones and omits some. The data show about 60,000 clones, roughly 86% seen once. The sequences come from peripheral blood, collected on day 0 of AZD1222 vaccination. The receptors come from an adult in good health.

This chain connects TRBV4-3 to TRBJ1-1; the match to TRBD1 covers 8 bases. V shed 3 bases, J shed 4 bases, and the junction held 13 bases outside the gene matches. This CDR3 comprises 17 residues. The V gene's germline CDR1 is LGHNA and CDR2 YSLEER. CDR3 nucleotides: TGCGCCAGCAGCCAGTTCGTCCCGGGACAGGTCCCCACTGAAGCTTTCTTT. Amino acids: CASSQFVPGQVPTEAFF.

The chain recombines TRBV18 with TRBJ2-1; no clear D gene. Germline CDR1 KGHSH, CDR2 LQKENI. Trimming removed 0 bases at V and 3 bases at J, with 6 bases between. The CDR3 covers 14 residues. The CDR3 DNA reads TGTGCCAGCTCACCACCGGTAGTCTACAATGAGCAGTTCTTC. Its translation: CASSPPVVYNEQFF.

The genes are TRBV27 and TRBJ1-1; 7 bases match TRBD1. The CDR3 contains 13 residues. The V segment lost 8 bases and the J segment 0 bases; nucleotides outside the gene matches: 3. CDR1 and CDR2 (germline): MNHEY, SMNVEV (reference sequence). The CDR3 protein is CASEGQLNTEAFF. The CDR3 region has the DNA TGTGCCAGCGAGGGACAGTTGAACACTGAAGCTTTCTTT.

In nucleotides, the CDR3 is TGTGCCAGCAGTTTATCCGAGGGGACAGGCCTAAGCAATCAGCCCCAGCATTTT. It translates to CASSLSEGTGLSNQPQHF. The rearrangement uses TRBV27 and TRBJ1-5; 8 bases fit TRBD1. This CDR3 is 18 amino acids long. With V trimmed by 0 bases and J by 1 base, 8 bases remained unmatched. Germline V CDR1 and CDR2: MNHEY, SMNVEV (reference sequence).

This chain's CDR3 is CASSRRARDEQFF. CDR3 sequence (DNA): TGTGCCAGTAGTAGGAGGGCCCGGGATGAGCAGTTCTTC. V is TRBV19 and J is TRBJ2-1, with TRBD2 as a possible D gene (6 bases). This CDR3 region has 13 residues. The V gene lost 4 bases and the J gene lost 8 bases, with 12 bases spanning the gap. Per the germline V gene, CDR1 is LNHDA and CDR2 is SQIVND (reference sequence). Based on the CDR3 plus reference TRBV19 and TRBJ2-1, the full variable domain is DGGITQSPKYLFRKEGQNVTLSCEQNLNHDAMYWYRQDPGQGLRLIYYSQIVNDFQKGDIAEGYSVSREKKESFPLTVTSAQKNPTAFYLCASSRRARDEQFFGPGTRLTVL.

This sequence joins TRBV28 and TRBJ1-5; D is perhaps TRBD1 (6 bases). Germline V gives CDR1 MDHEN, CDR2 SYDVKM. The length of the CDR3 is 17 residues. Trimming stripped 6 bases from V and 0 bases from J, with 18 bases between. For the CDR3, the DNA is TGTGCCAGCAGCTCAAGGGGGGCCCTATATAGCAATCAGCCCCAGCATTTT. It encodes CASSSRGALYSNQPQHF.

This chain connects TRBV19 to TRBJ1-1; D gene uncertain. The V and J ends lost 9 bases and 4 bases respectively, with 12 bases between them. The germline gives CDR1 LNHDA, CDR2 SQIVND (reference sequence). This CDR3 comprises 12 residues. CDR3: CASQTWGTEAFF. CDR3 sequence (DNA): TGTGCCAGCCAAACATGGGGCACTGAAGCTTTCTTT.

This clone appeared once. The CDR3 is CACPGLMNTEAFF. CDR3 nucleotide sequence: TGTGCCTGTCCAGGACTTATGAACACTGAAGCTTTCTTT. This rearrangement joins TRBV30 to TRBJ1-1; no firm D call. The V and J ends lost 6 bases and 0 bases respectively, with 11 bases between them. This CDR3 contains 13 residues. Germline V lookup: CDR1 GTSNPN, CDR2 SVGIG (reference sequence). Variable domain in full (rest from reference TRBV30 and TRBJ1-1): SQTIHQWPATLVQPVGSPLSLECTVEGTSNPNLYWYRQAAGRGLQLLFYSVGIGQISSEVPQNLSASRPQDRQFILSSKKLLLSDSGFYLCACPGLMNTEAFFGQGTRLTVV.

The genes are TRBV27 and TRBJ1-6, with D unresolved. The CDR3 is 16 residues long. CDR1 is MNHEY and CDR2 is SMNVEV in the germline V gene (reference sequence). V lost 4 bases and J lost 7, with 17 bases in between. In DNA form, the CDR3 reads TGTGCCAGCAGTTATGGTGGGATATTCCTGAATTCACCCCTCCACTTT. Protein product: CASSYGGIFLNSPLHF.

The chain carries TRBV5-1 and TRBJ1-1, with unresolved D. The CDR3 runs 12 residues. Per germline, CDR1 SGHRS and CDR2 YFSETQ. V gave up 4 bases and J gave up 11 bases, with 15 bases separating them. The CDR3 nucleotides are TGCGCCAGCAGCATAGACGTGGATAGGGCTTTCTTT. This gives the protein CASSIDVDRAFF. Full variable domain (rest looked up from reference TRBV5-1 and TRBJ1-1): KAGVTQTPRYLIKTRGQQVTLSCSPISGHRSVSWYQQTPGQGLQFLFEYFSETQRNKGNFPGRFSGRQFSNSRSEMNVSTLELGDSALYLCASSIDVDRAFFGQGTRLTVV.

The chain is built from TRBV5-1 and TRBJ2-1; maybe TRBD2 (6 bases). V was clipped by 2 bases and J by 6 bases, with 15 bases between them. The CDR3 covers 15 residues. Germline V gene data show CDR1 as SGHRS and CDR2 as YFSETQ. The CDR3 region has the DNA TGCGCCAGCAGCTTTCGGGAGTACACGGGCAATGAGCAGTTCTTC. Amino acids: CASSFREYTGNEQFF.

The CDR3 bases are TGTGCCAGCATCTCAAATAGCAATCAGCCCCAGCATTTT. Its translation: CASISNSNQPQHF. The chain recombines TRBV6-6 with TRBJ1-5, with D uncertain. There are 13 residues in the CDR3. The germline V and J ends were trimmed by 7 bases and 0 bases, with 7 bases remaining between them. Germline V CDR1 and CDR2: MNHNY, SVGAGI (reference sequence).

The chain is built from TRBV6-5 and TRBJ1-4; 9 nucleotides align to TRBD1. Unmatched junction bases numbered 6, after V lost 2 bases and J lost 8 bases. Germline V CDR1 and CDR2: MNHEY, SVGAGI. The CDR3 contains 15 residues. Here the CDR3 reads CASSYGRQGEEKLFF. The CDR3 DNA is TGTGCCAGCAGTTACGGGCGACAGGGGGAGGAAAAACTGTTTTTT.

The J gene is TRBJ1-1, the V gene TRBV28; a possible D gene is TRBD1 (6 bases). In germline, CDR1 is MDHEN, CDR2 SYDVKM. V was pared by 7 bases and J by 7 bases, with 22 bases between. This CDR3 is 15 amino acids long. This CDR3 reads CASTPGAFFLGEAFF. CDR3 sequence (DNA): TGTGCCAGCACCCCAGGGGCCTTTTTTTTAGGTGAAGCTTTCTTT.

The chain recombines TRBV9 with TRBJ1-2; 10 bases match TRBD1. The CDR3 spans 15 residues. Germline CDR1 reads SGDLS; CDR2 reads YYNGEE. V shed 4 bases and J 4 bases; nucleotides not matched to a gene: 7. The CDR3 bases are TGTGCCAGCAGCAACCGGGACAGGGGACTCTATGGCTACACCTTC. This translates into CASSNRDRGLYGYTF.

The J gene is TRBJ1-6, the V gene TRBV14; D not resolved. V was cut by 1 base and J by 5 bases, with 12 bases left in between. CDR1 is SGHDN, CDR2 FVKESK, per germline. There are 16 residues in the CDR3. CDR3 DNA: TGTGCCAGCAGCCAAGGGCGGACGGCTAATAATTCACCCCTCCACTTT. It yields the protein CASSQGRTANNSPLHF.

The V and J genes are TRBV10-3 and TRBJ2-3, with D possibly matching TRBD2 (5 bases). Germline loops: CDR1 ENHRY, CDR2 SYGVKD. This CDR3 contains 15 residues. V lost 6 bases to trimming and J lost 2 bases, with 15 bases between them. CDR3 region: CAIRGIAGATDTQYF. The CDR3 region has the DNA TGTGCCATCAGGGGTATCGCGGGTGCCACAGATACGCAGTATTTT.

This chain links TRBV5-6 with TRBJ2-7, with TRBD1 matching 9 bases. V lost 4 bases, J lost 7 bases, and 15 bases stayed unmatched. Germline-derived CDR1 and CDR2 are SGHDT and YYEEEE. The CDR3 runs 16 residues. Written as DNA, the CDR3 is TGTGCCAGCAGCAGAAAAATAGGACAGGGGACGCGGGAGCAGTACTTC. It codes for CASSRKIGQGTREQYF.

The chain recombines TRBV7-3 with TRBJ2-3; D is perhaps TRBD2 (5 bases). CDR1 and CDR2 from the germline V gene are SGHTA and FQGTGA. The CDR3 is 16 residues long. The V and J ends lost 0 bases and 6 bases respectively, with 16 bases between them. The CDR3 sequence: CASSLTPGPPGDTQYF. The CDR3, as DNA: TGTGCCAGCAGCTTAACCCCGGGCCCTCCGGGGGATACGCAGTATTTT. The full variable domain, completed using reference TRBV7-3 and TRBJ2-3, is GAGVSQTPSNKVTEKGKYVELRCDPISGHTALYWYRQSLGQGPEFLIYFQGTGAADDSGLPNDRFFAVRPEGSVSTLKIQRTERGDSAVYLCASSLTPGPPGDTQYFGPGTRLTVL.

The chain links TRBV28 to TRBJ2-3, with D unclear. V was cut by 1 base and J by 0 bases, with 2 bases left in between. The CDR3 sequence is 13 residues long. Germline-derived CDR1 and CDR2 are MDHEN and SYDVKM. The CDR3 protein is CASSLYSTDTQYF. In DNA form, the CDR3 reads TGTGCCAGCAGTTTATACAGCACAGATACGCAGTATTTT.